A selection of T cell receptor beta chains follows, all from one sample in a study of metastatic and nonmetastatic thyroid tumors. With MiXCR, TCRdb called clones anew from the PCR reads. The sample lists about 40,000 clones; approximately 16% were seen once. Material: tumor tissue. The receptors were gathered from a female donor with papillary thyroid cancer or a benign thyroid nodule (not recorded which). Some clones in this sample may be carry-over from other donors' samples. CDR3s include the opening cysteine and the closing phenylalanine or tryptophan. The D gene is left open where the match is weak. The size entry is marked missing in some rows and otherwise reads once, few, many or a size class.

size,V,J,D,DNA,CDR3
NA,TRBV5-5,TRBJ1-2,NA,TGTGCCAGCAGACCTGACAGCTTGGTCTTCTATGGCTACACCTTC,CASRPDSLVFYGYTF
NA,TRBV5-1,TRBJ2-1,TRBD1,TGCGCCAGCAGCGCCGGGACAGGGTACAATGAGCAGTTCTTC,CASSAGTGYNEQFF
NA,TRBV5-1,TRBJ1-2,NA,TGCGCCAGCAGGACCGGGGCCGGTGGCTACACCTTC,CASRTGAGGYTF
many,TRBV6-2/TRBV6-3,TRBJ1-6,NA,TGTGCCAGCAGAGGAAGTACGGGAACCCTCCACTTT,CASRGSTGTLHF
many,TRBV9,TRBJ2-7,NA,TGTGCCAGCAGCCCTGCGGGGACCGCGGGGAACGAGCAGTACTTC,CASSPAGTAGNEQYF
many,TRBV18,TRBJ1-1,NA,TGTGCCAGCTCACCACCGAGCTCTACCACTGAAGCTTTCTTT,CASSPPSSTTEAFF
many,TRBV6-4,TRBJ2-1,NA,TGTGCCAGCAGTTCCGGGACCAGTCTCAATGAGCAGTTCTTC,CASSSGTSLNEQFF
NA,TRBV11-2,TRBJ2-7,NA,TGTGCCAGCAGCTTAGGTAACAGGGAGGTAGACGAGCAGTACTTC,CASSLGNREVDEQYF
few,TRBV20-1,TRBJ1-1,TRBD1,TGCAGTGCCCCGACAGGGGGCACTGAAGCTTTCTTT,CSAPTGGTEAFF
many,TRBV5-1,TRBJ1-5,NA,TGCGCCAGCAGCTTTGAGGGGGGTCAGCCCCAGCATTTT,CASSFEGGQPQHF
many,TRBV2,TRBJ2-1,TRBD2,TGTGCCAGCAGTGGGGGCGGGAGCTCCTACAATGAGCAGTTCTTC,CASSGGGSSYNEQFF
many,TRBV11-1,TRBJ2-3,TRBD2,TGTGCCAGCACCCCACATTTGGTAGCGGGACTCACAGATACGCAGTATTTT,CASTPHLVAGLTDTQYF
many,TRBV6-1,TRBJ1-5,TRBD1,TGTGCCAGCAGACTTGACAGGGCCCCGAATCAGCCCCAGCATTTT,CASRLDRAPNQPQHF
many,TRBV28,TRBJ1-5,NA,TGTGCCAGCAGCCCAGCAGGGAATAGCAATCAGCCCCAGCATTTT,CASSPAGNSNQPQHF
few,TRBV6-1,TRBJ2-5,TRBD2,TGTGCCAGCAGGCCTCGAGATGGGACTAGTGAGGAGACCCAGTACTTC,CASRPRDGTSEETQYF